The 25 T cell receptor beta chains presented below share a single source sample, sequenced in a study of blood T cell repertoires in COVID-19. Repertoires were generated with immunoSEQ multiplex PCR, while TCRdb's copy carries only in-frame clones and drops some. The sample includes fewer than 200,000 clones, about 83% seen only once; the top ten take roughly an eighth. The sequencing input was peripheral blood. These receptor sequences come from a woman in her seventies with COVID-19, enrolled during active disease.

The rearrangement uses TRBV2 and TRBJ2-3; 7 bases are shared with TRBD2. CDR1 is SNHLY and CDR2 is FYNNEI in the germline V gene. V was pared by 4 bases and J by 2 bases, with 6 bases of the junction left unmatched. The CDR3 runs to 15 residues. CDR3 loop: CASSGPSGFTDTQYF. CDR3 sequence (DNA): TGTGCCAGCAGTGGGCCTAGCGGATTCACAGATACGCAGTATTTT.

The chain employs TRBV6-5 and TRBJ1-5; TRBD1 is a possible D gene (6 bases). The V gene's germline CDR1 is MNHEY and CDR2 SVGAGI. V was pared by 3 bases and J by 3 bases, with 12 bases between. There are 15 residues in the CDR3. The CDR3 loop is CASSYLAGDNQPQHF. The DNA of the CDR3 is TGTGCCAGCAGTTATCTTGCAGGGGACAATCAGCCCCAGCATTTT.

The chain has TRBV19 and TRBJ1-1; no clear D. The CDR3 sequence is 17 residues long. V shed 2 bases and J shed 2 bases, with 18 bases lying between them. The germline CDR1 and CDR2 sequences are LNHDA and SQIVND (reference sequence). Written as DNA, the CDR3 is TGTGCCAGTAGTATAACTGGGTCCCTCGGGGTAAACACTGAAGCTTTCTTT. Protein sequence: CASSITGSLGVNTEAFF. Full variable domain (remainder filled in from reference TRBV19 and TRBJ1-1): DGGITQSPKYLFRKEGQNVTLSCEQNLNHDAMYWYRQDPGQGLRLIYYSQIVNDFQKGDIAEGYSVSREKKESFPLTVTSAQKNPTAFYLCASSITGSLGVNTEAFFGQGTRLTVV.

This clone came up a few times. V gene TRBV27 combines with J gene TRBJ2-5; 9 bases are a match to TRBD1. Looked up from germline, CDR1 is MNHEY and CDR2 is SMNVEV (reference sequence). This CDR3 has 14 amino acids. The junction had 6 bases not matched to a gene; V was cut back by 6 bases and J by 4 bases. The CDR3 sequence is CASRGTGFGETQYF. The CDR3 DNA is TGTGCCAGCAGGGGGACAGGGTTTGGAGAGACCCAGTACTTC.

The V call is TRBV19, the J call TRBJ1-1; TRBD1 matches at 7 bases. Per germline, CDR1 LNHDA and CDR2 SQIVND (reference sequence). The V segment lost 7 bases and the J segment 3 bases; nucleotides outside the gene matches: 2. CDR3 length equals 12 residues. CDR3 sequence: CASTGQYTEAFF. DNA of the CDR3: TGTGCCAGTACGGGACAGTACACTGAAGCTTTCTTT.

CDR3 region: CASSQAALRGELFF. Here the CDR3 DNA reads TGTGCCAGCAGCCAAGCCGCCCTCCGGGGGGAGCTGTTTTTT. The V and J genes are TRBV3-1 (or the pseudogene TRBV3-2) and TRBJ2-2; unclear D gene. The CDR3 sequence is 14 residues long. Germline assignment: CDR1 LGHDT and CDR2 YNNKEL (reference sequence). V was pared by 1 base and J by 8 bases, with 11 bases between.

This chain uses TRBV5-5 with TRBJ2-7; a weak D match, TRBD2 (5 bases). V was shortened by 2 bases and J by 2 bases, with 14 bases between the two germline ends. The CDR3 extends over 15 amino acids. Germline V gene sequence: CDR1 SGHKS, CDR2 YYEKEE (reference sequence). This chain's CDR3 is CASSLGSAGPYEQYF. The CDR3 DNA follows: TGTGCCAGCAGCTTAGGGAGTGCGGGCCCCTACGAGCAGTACTTC.

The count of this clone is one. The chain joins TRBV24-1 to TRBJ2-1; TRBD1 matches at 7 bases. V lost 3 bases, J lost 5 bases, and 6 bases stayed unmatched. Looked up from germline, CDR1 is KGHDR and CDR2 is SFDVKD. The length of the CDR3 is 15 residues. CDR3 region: CATSDTKTGDNEQFF. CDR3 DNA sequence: TGTGCCACCAGTGATACCAAAACAGGGGACAATGAGCAGTTCTTC.

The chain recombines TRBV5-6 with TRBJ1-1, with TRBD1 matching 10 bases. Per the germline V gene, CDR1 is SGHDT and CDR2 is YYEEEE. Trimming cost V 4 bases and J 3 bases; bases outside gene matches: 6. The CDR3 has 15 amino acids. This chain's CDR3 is CASSTRQGAYTEAFF. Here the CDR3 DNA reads TGTGCCAGCAGCACCCGACAGGGGGCGTACACTGAAGCTTTCTTT. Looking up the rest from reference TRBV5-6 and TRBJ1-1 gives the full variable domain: DAGVTQSPTHLIKTRGQQVTLRCSPKSGHDTVSWYQQALGQGPQFIFQYYEEEERQRGNFPDRFSGHQFPNYSSELNVNALLLGDSALYLCASSTRQGAYTEAFFGQGTRLTVV.

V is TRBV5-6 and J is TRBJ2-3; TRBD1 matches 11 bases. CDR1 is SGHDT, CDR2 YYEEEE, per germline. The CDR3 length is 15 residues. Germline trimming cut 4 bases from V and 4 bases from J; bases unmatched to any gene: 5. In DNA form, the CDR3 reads TGTGCCAGCAGCCCCACGGGACAGGGGGCAGATACGCAGTATTTT. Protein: CASSPTGQGADTQYF.

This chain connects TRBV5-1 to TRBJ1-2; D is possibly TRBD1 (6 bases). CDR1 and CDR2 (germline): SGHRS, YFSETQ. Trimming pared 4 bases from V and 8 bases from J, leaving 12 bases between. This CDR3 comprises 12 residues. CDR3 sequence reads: CASSPQGEGYTF. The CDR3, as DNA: TGCGCCAGCAGCCCACAGGGAGAAGGCTACACCTTC.

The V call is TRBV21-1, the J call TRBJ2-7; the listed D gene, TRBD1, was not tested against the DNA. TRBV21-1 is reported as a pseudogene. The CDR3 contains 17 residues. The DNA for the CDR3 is TGTGCCAGCAGCAAAGCGAAAGGACAGGGGTTTCCCTACGAGCAGTACTTC. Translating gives CASSKAKGQGFPYEQYF.

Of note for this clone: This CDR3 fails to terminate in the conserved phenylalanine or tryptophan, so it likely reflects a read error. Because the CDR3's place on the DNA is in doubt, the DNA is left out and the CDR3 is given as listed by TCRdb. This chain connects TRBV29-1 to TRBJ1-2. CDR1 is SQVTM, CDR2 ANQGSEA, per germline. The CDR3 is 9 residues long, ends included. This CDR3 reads CSVSGLELD.

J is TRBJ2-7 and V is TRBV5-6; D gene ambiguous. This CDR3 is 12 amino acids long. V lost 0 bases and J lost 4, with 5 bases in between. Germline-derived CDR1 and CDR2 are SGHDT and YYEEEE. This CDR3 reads CASSLARYEQYF. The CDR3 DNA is TGTGCCAGCAGCTTGGCCAGGTACGAGCAGTACTTC.

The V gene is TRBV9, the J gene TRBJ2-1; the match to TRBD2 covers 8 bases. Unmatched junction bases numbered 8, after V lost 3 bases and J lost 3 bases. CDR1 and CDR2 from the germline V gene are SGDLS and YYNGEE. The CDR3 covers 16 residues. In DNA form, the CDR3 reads TGTGCCAGCAGCGCCAGAGGAGCGGGAGTCTACAATGAGCAGTTCTTC. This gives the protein CASSARGAGVYNEQFF. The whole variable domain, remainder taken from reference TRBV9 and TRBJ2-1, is DSGVTQTPKHLITATGQRVTLRCSPRSGDLSVYWYQQSLDQGLQFLIQYYNGEERAKGNILERFSAQQFPDLHSELNLSSLELGDSALYFCASSARGAGVYNEQFFGPGTRLTVL.

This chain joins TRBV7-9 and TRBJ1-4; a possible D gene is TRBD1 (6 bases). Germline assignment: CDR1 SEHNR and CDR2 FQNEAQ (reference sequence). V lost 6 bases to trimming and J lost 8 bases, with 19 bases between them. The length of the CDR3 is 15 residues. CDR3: CASRPPDRFQEKLFF. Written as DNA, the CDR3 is TGTGCCAGCAGACCACCCGACAGGTTCCAAGAAAAACTGTTTTTT.

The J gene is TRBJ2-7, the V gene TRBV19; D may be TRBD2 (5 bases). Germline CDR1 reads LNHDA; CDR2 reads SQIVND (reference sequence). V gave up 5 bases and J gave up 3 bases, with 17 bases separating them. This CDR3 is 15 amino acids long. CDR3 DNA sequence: TGTGCCAGTAGTGTACACCTCCGGGATAACTACGAGCAGTACTTC. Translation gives CASSVHLRDNYEQYF.

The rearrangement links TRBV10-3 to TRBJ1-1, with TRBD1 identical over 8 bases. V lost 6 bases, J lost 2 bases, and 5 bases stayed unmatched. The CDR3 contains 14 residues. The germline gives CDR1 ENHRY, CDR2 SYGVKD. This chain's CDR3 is CAISLDRGNTEAFF. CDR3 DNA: TGTGCCATCAGCCTCGACAGGGGAAACACTGAAGCTTTCTTT.

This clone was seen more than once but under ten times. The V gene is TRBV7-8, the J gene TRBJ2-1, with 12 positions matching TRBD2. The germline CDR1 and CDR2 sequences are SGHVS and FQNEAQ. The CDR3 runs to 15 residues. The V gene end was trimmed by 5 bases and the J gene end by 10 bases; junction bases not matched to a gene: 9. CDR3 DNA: TGTGCCAGCAGCCCCCAGACTAGCGGGAGAGCGGAGCAGTTCTTC. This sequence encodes CASSPQTSGRAEQFF. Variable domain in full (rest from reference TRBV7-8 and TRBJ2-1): GAGVSQSPRYKVAKRGQDVALRCDPISGHVSLFWYQQALGQGPEFLTYFQNEAQLDKSGLPSDRFFAERPEGSVSTLKIQRTQQEDSAVYLCASSPQTSGRAEQFFGPGTRLTVL.

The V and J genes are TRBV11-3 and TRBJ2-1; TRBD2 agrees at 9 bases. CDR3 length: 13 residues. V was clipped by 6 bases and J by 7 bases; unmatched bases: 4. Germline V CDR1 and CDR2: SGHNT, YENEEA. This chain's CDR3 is CASSSLAGNEQFF. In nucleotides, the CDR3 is TGTGCCAGCAGTTCACTAGCGGGTAATGAGCAGTTCTTC.

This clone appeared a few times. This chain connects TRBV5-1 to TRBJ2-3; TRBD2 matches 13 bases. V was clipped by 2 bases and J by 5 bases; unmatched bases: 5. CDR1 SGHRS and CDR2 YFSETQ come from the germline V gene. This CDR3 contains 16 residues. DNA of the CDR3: TGCGCCAGCAGCTTCGAAGGACTAGCGGGAGTAGATACGCAGTATTTT. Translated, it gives CASSFEGLAGVDTQYF.

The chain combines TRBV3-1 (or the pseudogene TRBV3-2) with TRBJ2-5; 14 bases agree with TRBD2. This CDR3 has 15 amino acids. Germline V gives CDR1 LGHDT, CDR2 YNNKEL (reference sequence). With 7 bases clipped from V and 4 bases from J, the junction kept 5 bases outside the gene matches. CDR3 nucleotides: TGTGCCAGCACCCCGGGACTAGCGGGAGTAGAGACCCAGTACTTC. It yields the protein CASTPGLAGVETQYF.

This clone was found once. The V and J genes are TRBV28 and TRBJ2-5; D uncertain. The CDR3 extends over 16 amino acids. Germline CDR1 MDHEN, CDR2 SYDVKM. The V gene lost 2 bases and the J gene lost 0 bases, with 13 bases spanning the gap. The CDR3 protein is CASSLGGRSYQETQYF. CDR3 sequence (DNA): TGTGCCAGCAGTTTAGGTGGCAGGTCGTACCAAGAGACCCAGTACTTC.

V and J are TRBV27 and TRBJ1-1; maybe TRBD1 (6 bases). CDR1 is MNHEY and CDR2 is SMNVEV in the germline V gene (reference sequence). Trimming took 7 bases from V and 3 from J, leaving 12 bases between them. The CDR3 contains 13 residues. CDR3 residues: CASKTGDYTEAFF. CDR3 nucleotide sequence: TGTGCCAGCAAGACAGGTGATTACACTGAAGCTTTCTTT.

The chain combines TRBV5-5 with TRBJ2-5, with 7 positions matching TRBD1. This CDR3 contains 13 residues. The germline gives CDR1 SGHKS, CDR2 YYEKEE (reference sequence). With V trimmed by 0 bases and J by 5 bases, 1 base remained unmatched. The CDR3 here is CASSLARGETQYF. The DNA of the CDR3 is TGTGCCAGCAGCTTGGCCAGGGGGGAGACCCAGTACTTC.